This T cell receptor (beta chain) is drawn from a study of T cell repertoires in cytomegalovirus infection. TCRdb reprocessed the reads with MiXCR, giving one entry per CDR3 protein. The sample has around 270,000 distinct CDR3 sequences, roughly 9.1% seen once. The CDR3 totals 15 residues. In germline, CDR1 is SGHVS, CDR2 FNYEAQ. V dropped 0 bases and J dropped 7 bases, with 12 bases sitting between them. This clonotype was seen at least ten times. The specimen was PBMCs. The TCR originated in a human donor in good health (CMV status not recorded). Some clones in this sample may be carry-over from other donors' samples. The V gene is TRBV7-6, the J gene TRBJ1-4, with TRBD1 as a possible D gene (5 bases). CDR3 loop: CASSLAGAGSEKLFF. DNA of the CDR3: TGTGCCAGCAGCTTAGCCGGGGCCGGGAGTGAAAAACTGTTTTTT.